A single sample gave rise to the 20 T cell receptor beta chains below, sequenced in a study of shared clonotypes between healthy human individuals. Sequencing was performed with immunoSEQ multiplex PCR; in TCRdb, only in-frame clones are kept and a portion is missing. Here the sample spans around 2.5 million clones, approximately 93% being singletons. Sequences were obtained from naive CD4+ T cells from PBMCs. Subset here: CD45RA+ positively selected. Every receptor here comes from a man aged 18 to 29 in good health. Some clones in this sample may be carry-over from other donors' samples.

This clone was recorded once. The chain combines TRBV28 with TRBJ2-1, with a weak D call TRBD2 (6 bases). The V end was cut by 2 bases, the J end by 10 bases, with 18 bases between. This CDR3 contains 15 residues. The V gene's germline CDR1 is MDHEN and CDR2 SYDVKM. The CDR3 sequence is CASSLPPARGGEQFF. The CDR3 nucleotides read TGTGCCAGCAGTTTACCACCAGCGAGGGGAGGCGAGCAGTTCTTC. The full variable domain, in which reference TRBV28 and TRBJ2-1 provide the parts outside the CDR3, is DVKVTQSSRYLVKRTGEKVFLECVQDMDHENMFWYRQDPGLGLRLIYFSYDVKMKEKGDIPEGYSVSREKKERFSLILESASTNQTSMYLCASSLPPARGGEQFFGPGTRLTVL.

The chain employs TRBV5-6 and TRBJ1-1; D is uncertain. CDR3 length: 14 amino acids. The V end was cut by 2 bases, the J end by 4 bases, with 12 bases between. Germline CDR1 reads SGHDT; CDR2 reads YYEEEE. The CDR3 bases are TGTGCCAGCAGCTTAATTTCCGTTTTCACTGAAGCTTTCTTT. Protein: CASSLISVFTEAFF.

This clone appeared once. The chain uses TRBV19 and TRBJ1-2; 9 nucleotides align to TRBD1. V shed 6 bases and J 6 bases; nucleotides not matched to a gene: 11. Germline CDR1 and CDR2: LNHDA and SQIVND (reference sequence). This CDR3 spans 15 amino acids. In nucleotides, the CDR3 is TGTGCCAGTAGCTCAGGCCGGACAGGGGTAAATGGCTACACCTTC. It yields the protein CASSSGRTGVNGYTF.

The chain combines TRBV6-6 with TRBJ1-2; no firm D call. CDR3 size: 14 residues. Germline-derived CDR1 and CDR2 are MNHNY and SVGAGI (reference sequence). Trimming removed 4 bases at V and 4 bases at J, with 13 bases between. Here the CDR3 DNA reads TGTGCCAGCAGTTTGCCTCGAGAAATCTATGGCTACACCTTC. Protein sequence: CASSLPREIYGYTF.

Comments on this clone: The same CDR3 can be traced to other DNA sequences in this sample. The chain employs TRBV7-2 and TRBJ2-3; 8 positions match TRBD2. V shed 3 bases and J 1 base; nucleotides not matched to a gene: 0. Germline-derived CDR1 and CDR2 are SGHTA and FQGNSA. The CDR3 is made up of 14 amino acids. CDR3: CASSLTSGTDTQYF. DNA for the CDR3: TGTGCCAGCAGCTTGACTAGCGGCACAGATACGCAGTATTTT.

The chain recombines TRBV5-1 with TRBJ2-3; D is ambiguous. Trimming shortened V by 4 bases and J by 2 bases, and 8 bases separated the two germline ends. The CDR3 contains 13 residues. CDR1 SGHRS and CDR2 YFSETQ come from the germline V gene. CDR3 region: CASSPPTTDTQYF. CDR3 bases: TGCGCCAGCAGCCCACCTACCACAGATACGCAGTATTTT.

The CDR3 region is CASSWVGQGGNYGYTF. The CDR3 DNA reads as TGTGCCAGCAGTTGGGTCGGGCAGGGGGGAAACTATGGCTACACCTTC. The V call is TRBV27, the J call TRBJ1-2, with 7 bases lining up with TRBD1. V was pared by 4 bases and J by 2 bases, with 10 bases of the junction left unmatched. CDR1 is MNHEY and CDR2 is SMNVEV in the germline V gene (reference sequence). The CDR3 covers 16 residues.

The chain carries TRBV5-1 and TRBJ2-1; unclear D gene. From germline, CDR1 is SGHRS and CDR2 YFSETQ. Trimming stripped 0 bases from V and 3 bases from J, with 10 bases between. This CDR3 has 15 amino acids. CDR3 coding DNA: TGCGCCAGCAGCTTGGGGGGTTCATTCTACAATGAGCAGTTCTTC. Protein product: CASSLGGSFYNEQFF.

The chain employs TRBV5-5 and TRBJ2-5; the D is unclear. The CDR3 covers 16 residues. V lost 1 base and J lost 5, with 18 bases in between. Germline-derived CDR1 and CDR2 are SGHKS and YYEKEE (reference sequence). The CDR3 DNA follows: TGTGCCAGCAGCTTGTATGGCCTAGTGGTAGGGGAGACCCAGTACTTC. Amino acids: CASSLYGLVVGETQYF.

The V gene is TRBV7-3, the J gene TRBJ2-1, with D tentatively TRBD2 (6 bases). Germline CDR1 SGHTA, CDR2 FQGTGA. The CDR3 covers 15 residues. The germline V and J ends were trimmed by 5 bases and 1 base, with 12 bases remaining between them. For the CDR3, the DNA is TGTGCCAGCAGCATTAGCGGAGGGTCCTACAATGAGCAGTTCTTC. Translated, it gives CASSISGGSYNEQFF.

The genes are TRBV5-4 and TRBJ2-7; 7 bases match TRBD1. The germline CDR1 and CDR2 sequences are SGHNT and YYREEE (reference sequence). This CDR3 has 14 amino acids. The V and J ends lost 0 bases and 5 bases, in that order; junction bases with no gene match: 5. The CDR3 here is CASSLEVQGDEQYF. CDR3 bases: TGTGCCAGCAGCTTGGAGGTCCAGGGGGACGAGCAGTACTTC.

This clone was picked up one time. The chain couples TRBV4-1 to TRBJ2-7, with no clear D. Germline V CDR1 and CDR2: MGHRA, YSYEKL. The CDR3 length is 16 residues. V was cut by 0 bases and J by 3 bases, with 15 bases left in between. This CDR3 is CASSQEGAASSYEQYF. The CDR3, as DNA: TGCGCCAGCAGCCAAGAAGGTGCGGCGTCTAGCTACGAGCAGTACTTC.

V usage is TRBV28 and J usage is TRBJ2-3; D ambiguous. Germline V lookup: CDR1 MDHEN, CDR2 SYDVKM. Trimming stripped 3 bases from V and 4 bases from J, with 8 bases between. This CDR3 is built from 13 residues. The CDR3 here is CASSFGAADTQYF. The CDR3 coding sequence is TGTGCCAGCAGTTTCGGCGCAGCAGATACGCAGTATTTT.

The chain combines TRBV15 with TRBJ2-7; 9 bases align to TRBD1. Losses at the gene ends were 3 bases for V and 3 bases for J; bases not matched to a gene: 3. Germline CDR1 is LNHNV and CDR2 is YYDKDF (reference sequence). The CDR3 consists of 14 residues. Written as DNA, the CDR3 is TGTGCCACCAGCAGGTGGGGACAGGGCTACGAGCAGTACTTC. It encodes CATSRWGQGYEQYF.

The chain joins TRBV14 to TRBJ2-5; 9 bases are a match to TRBD2. In germline, CDR1 is SGHDN, CDR2 FVKESK. This CDR3 is built from 16 residues. Germline trimming cut 3 bases from V and 5 bases from J; bases unmatched to any gene: 10. CDR3 in amino acids: CASSQGSSGSWETQYF. In nucleotides, the CDR3 is TGTGCCAGCAGCCAGGGGAGTAGCGGGAGTTGGGAGACCCAGTACTTC.

V usage is TRBV6-5 and J usage is TRBJ1-2; D perhaps matches TRBD1 (5 bases). V lost 6 bases and J 6 bases, leaving 11 bases between the germline ends. This CDR3 is 12 amino acids long. Germline CDR1 is MNHEY and CDR2 is SVGAGI. The CDR3 nucleotides are TGTGCCAGCAGCCGGAAGGGGCATGGCTACACCTTC. It codes for CASSRKGHGYTF.

This sequence joins TRBV7-8 and TRBJ1-5; D remains ambiguous. The CDR3 totals 14 residues. The germline V gene has CDR1 SGHVS and CDR2 FQNEAQ. V dropped 3 bases and J dropped 3 bases, with 9 bases sitting between them. The CDR3 reads CASSLYGDNQPQHF. CDR3 nucleotide sequence: TGTGCCAGCAGCTTGTACGGGGACAATCAGCCCCAGCATTTT.

The rearrangement links TRBV11-2 to TRBJ2-2; the match to TRBD2 covers 9 bases. CDR3 length: 16 amino acids. V lost 1 base to trimming and J lost 4 bases; unmatched junction nucleotides: 4. Germline CDR1 and CDR2: SGHAT and FQNNGV. As DNA, the CDR3 is TGTGCCAGCAGCTTAGGTATACTAGCGGGCACCGGGGAGCTGTTTTTT. Its protein is CASSLGILAGTGELFF.

The chain is built from TRBV9 and TRBJ1-3; D gene ambiguous. Between the trimmed V and J ends, which lost 3 bases and 0 bases, there was a span of 10 bases. Germline V CDR1 and CDR2: SGDLS, YYNGEE. The CDR3 has 15 residues. Here the CDR3 reads CASSADARSGNTIYF. The CDR3 nucleotides are TGTGCCAGCAGCGCGGACGCCCGCTCTGGAAACACCATATATTTT. Using reference TRBV9 and TRBJ1-3 for the parts outside the CDR3, the full variable domain is DSGVTQTPKHLITATGQRVTLRCSPRSGDLSVYWYQQSLDQGLQFLIQYYNGEERAKGNILERFSAQQFPDLHSELNLSSLELGDSALYFCASSADARSGNTIYFGEGSWLTVV.

The rearrangement uses TRBV28 and TRBJ1-2, with D possibly being TRBD1 (6 bases). Germline-derived CDR1 and CDR2 are MDHEN and SYDVKM. This CDR3 comprises 14 residues. Trimming cost V 6 bases and J 6 bases, with 17 bases left between them. The CDR3 DNA is TGTGCCAGCAGCCCGATGAGGGACACGAATGGCTACACCTTC. This codes for CASSPMRDTNGYTF.